A single sample is the source of the 26 T cell receptor beta chains below, sequenced in a study of post-analysis software for immune sequencing data. Study-wide results and caveats: Several TRBV segments occurring more often in patients than controls included TRBV5-6, TRBV5-1 and TRBV20-1.

No antigens are known for them. Sequencing libraries made from TCR beta cDNA carried unique molecular identifiers. MiXCR was run by TCRdb on the PCR reads, yielding one entry per CDR3 protein. The sample has approximately 660,000 distinct CDR3 sequences, approximately 60% seen once; the top ten hold 11%. Sequencing was done on a sample of blood. The source of these receptors is a girl aged 2 to 9 with multiple sclerosis.

The CDR3 DNA sequence: TGCAGCGCACCTCTCCCGGGACTAGCGGGAGGGTATGAGCAGTTCTTC. Translated, it gives CSAPLPGLAGGYEQFF. The rearrangement links TRBV29-1 to TRBJ2-1, with 16 bases fitting TRBD2. The ends lost 7 bases at V and 8 bases at J; junction bases unmatched: 11. The germline gives CDR1 SQVTM, CDR2 ANQGSEA. The length of the CDR3 is 16 residues.

The rearrangement uses TRBV7-9 and TRBJ2-1; D is uncertain. Looked up from germline, CDR1 is SEHNR and CDR2 is FQNEAQ (reference sequence). This CDR3 has 13 amino acids. V was pared by 5 bases and J by 6 bases, with 11 bases between. This chain's CDR3 is CASSPIWSNEQFF. CDR3 sequence (DNA): TGTGCCAGCAGCCCTATTTGGAGCAATGAGCAGTTCTTC. Combining the CDR3 with reference TRBV7-9 and TRBJ2-1 gives the whole variable domain DTGVSQNPRHKITKRGQNVTFRCDPISEHNRLYWYRQTLGQGPEFLTYFQNEAQLEKSRLLSDRFSAERPKGSFSTLEIQRTEQGDSAMYLCASSPIWSNEQFFGPGTRLTVL.

This chain connects TRBV7-8 to TRBJ2-5; D unclear. The CDR3 has 15 amino acids. The germline V and J ends were trimmed by 8 bases and 0 bases, with 16 bases remaining between them. Looked up from germline, CDR1 is SGHVS and CDR2 is FQNEAQ. The CDR3 sequence: CASAKAKMYQETQYF. CDR3 sequence (DNA): TGTGCCAGCGCCAAGGCAAAAATGTACCAAGAGACCCAGTACTTC.

V is TRBV6-6 and J is TRBJ1-1; tentatively, D is TRBD1 (6 bases). Germline CDR1 is MNHNY and CDR2 is SVGAGI (reference sequence). Trimming removed 2 bases at V and 0 bases at J, with 16 bases between. CDR3 size: 17 residues. This CDR3 reads CASSYGRGRDMNTEAFF. The CDR3 DNA sequence: TGTGCCAGCAGTTACGGTAGGGGCCGGGACATGAACACTGAAGCTTTCTTT.

The chain is built from TRBV6-6 and TRBJ2-6; maybe TRBD1 (6 bases). The V and J ends lost 4 bases and 2 bases respectively, with 15 bases between them. Per the germline V gene, CDR1 is MNHNY and CDR2 is SVGAGI (reference sequence). The CDR3 is 17 amino acids. The CDR3 bases are TGTGCCAGCAGTTTTTCAGGGGTTCCACCTGGGGCCAACGTCCTGACTTTC. Translated: CASSFSGVPPGANVLTF.

This sequence joins TRBV6-5 and TRBJ2-7; D perhaps matches TRBD2 (5 bases). The CDR3 is made up of 14 amino acids. CDR1 is MNHEY and CDR2 is SVGAGI in the germline V gene. The germline V and J ends were trimmed by 8 bases and 1 base, with 15 bases remaining between them. The CDR3 protein is CASGYGGGSYEQYF. In nucleotides, the CDR3 is TGTGCCAGCGGATACGGAGGCGGTTCCTACGAGCAGTACTTC.

This clonotype was counted between two and nine times. J is TRBJ2-6 and V is TRBV27, with D maybe TRBD1 (6 bases). Trimming left V 2 bases short and J 0 bases short, with 14 bases between. This CDR3 has 18 residues. The germline CDR1 and CDR2 sequences are MNHEY and SMNVEV (reference sequence). CDR3 protein: CASSLIRTATSGANVLTF. As DNA, the CDR3 is TGTGCCAGCAGTTTAATTAGGACAGCTACCTCTGGGGCCAACGTCCTGACTTTC.

V and J are TRBV29-1 and TRBJ1-1; 8 bases are a match to TRBD1. The germline CDR1 and CDR2 sequences are SQVTM and ANQGSEA. Losses at the gene ends were 6 bases for V and 5 bases for J; bases not matched to a gene: 8. This CDR3 contains 13 residues. Written as DNA, the CDR3 is TGCAGCGTACTGGACAGGGCAATGACTGAAGCTTTCTTT. Protein product: CSVLDRAMTEAFF.

V and J are TRBV6-6 and TRBJ2-7, with D tentatively TRBD1 (5 bases). The V gene's germline CDR1 is MNHNY and CDR2 SVGAGI (reference sequence). The CDR3 extends over 16 amino acids. V lost 0 bases and J lost 5, with 17 bases in between. CDR3 DNA sequence: TGTGCCAGCAGTTACTCGAATGGCAGGGCGAGACACGAGCAGTACTTC. It encodes CASSYSNGRARHEQYF.

This clonotype was counted a single time. One end of the junction is discordant with germline, which a read error may explain. The chain carries TRBV7-9 and TRBJ2-5; 7 nucleotides align to TRBD1. The germline V gene encodes CDR1 SEHNR and CDR2 FQNEAQ (reference sequence). This CDR3 comprises 15 residues. CDR3 bases: TGTGCCAGCAGCCCCCCAGGACAGGCCCAAGAGACCCGGTACTTC. Translating it yields CASSPPGQAQETRYF.

The CDR3 DNA reads as TGCAGTGCTAATCGAGGAGGCGATGAGCAGTTCTTC. It specifies CSANRGGDEQFF. The chain recombines TRBV20-1 with TRBJ2-1, with D maybe TRBD2 (5 bases). The CDR3 spans 12 residues. Germline lookup yields CDR1 DFQATT and CDR2 SNEGSKA (reference sequence). With 4 bases removed from V and 8 bases from J, the gap between germline ends came to 12 bases.

The chain recombines TRBV6-6 with TRBJ2-7; tentatively, D is TRBD1 (5 bases). This CDR3 spans 13 amino acids. Trimming pared 6 bases from V and 0 bases from J, leaving 9 bases between. The germline gives CDR1 MNHNY, CDR2 SVGAGI (reference sequence). CDR3 loop: CASSIGHSYEQYF. For the CDR3, the DNA is TGTGCCAGCAGCATCGGACACTCCTACGAGCAGTACTTC.

This chain joins TRBV29-1 and TRBJ1-2; 8 nucleotides match TRBD1. CDR1 and CDR2 from the germline V gene are SQVTM and ANQGSEA. Germline trimming cut 4 bases from V and 5 bases from J; bases unmatched to any gene: 9. The CDR3 is 14 residues long. The CDR3 bases are TGCAGCGTTGCCCGGGACAGGTCCATATATGGCTACACCTTC. Translated, it gives CSVARDRSIYGYTF.

This clonotype turned up a few times. The J gene is TRBJ1-5, the V gene TRBV20-1; no clear D gene. The V and J ends lost 5 bases and 4 bases respectively, with 9 bases between them. Germline-derived CDR1 and CDR2 are DFQATT and SNEGSKA (reference sequence). The CDR3 contains 12 residues. CDR3 sequence (DNA): TGCAGTGCTTTGGACGGGAATCAGCCCCAGCATTTT. Translating gives CSALDGNQPQHF.

V and J are TRBV6-4 and TRBJ2-1; D ambiguous. The germline V gene encodes CDR1 MRHNA and CDR2 SNTAGT. The CDR3 runs 15 residues. Trimming shortened V by 5 bases and J by 0 bases, and 11 bases separated the two germline ends. Here the CDR3 reads CASSQSVDSYNEQFF. The CDR3, as DNA: TGTGCCAGCAGTCAAAGCGTCGACTCCTACAATGAGCAGTTCTTC.

This clonotype was counted a few times. V gene TRBV29-1 combines with J gene TRBJ2-3; the D gene is possibly TRBD1 (6 bases). V was pared by 3 bases and J by 7 bases, with 8 bases between. The CDR3 is made up of 11 amino acids. Germline V gene data show CDR1 as SQVTM and CDR2 as ANQGSEA. The CDR3 DNA sequence: TGCAGCGTTGAGGGGGCTCATACGCAGTATTTT. This codes for CSVEGAHTQYF.

This clonotype was counted only a few times. The rearrangement joins TRBV20-1 to TRBJ1-2; D is possibly TRBD1 (6 bases). CDR1 is DFQATT, CDR2 SNEGSKA, per germline (reference sequence). V lost 6 bases, J lost 4 bases, and 12 bases lay in between. The CDR3 is 12 residues long. CDR3 sequence: CSARTDSYGYTF. The CDR3, as DNA: TGCAGTGCCCGGACAGACTCCTATGGCTACACCTTC.

This clonotype has just a few counts. J is TRBJ2-5 and V is TRBV10-3; the match to TRBD2 covers 10 bases. Germline V gene data show CDR1 as ENHRY and CDR2 as SYGVKD. The trim removed 1 base at V and 2 bases at J, leaving 7 bases unmatched. The CDR3 is 17 amino acids. The CDR3 protein is CAISEFPSGGTQETQYF. DNA of the CDR3: TGTGCCATCAGTGAGTTTCCTAGCGGGGGCACACAAGAGACCCAGTACTTC.

CDR3 bases: TGCAGTTATCTGGGAGGAGCGTTGGGCACTGAAGCTTTCTTT. Its protein product is CSYLGGALGTEAFF. This chain links TRBV20-1 with TRBJ1-1, with D unresolved. Per the germline V gene, CDR1 is DFQATT and CDR2 is SNEGSKA (reference sequence). V was cut by 8 bases and J by 4 bases, with 20 bases left in between. This CDR3 comprises 14 residues.

This chain connects TRBV20-1 to TRBJ1-2; 11 bases are a match to TRBD1. Germline V gene lookup returns CDR1 DFQATT and CDR2 SNEGSKA (reference sequence). The length of the CDR3 is 14 residues. Trimming cost V 6 bases and J 7 bases; bases outside gene matches: 10. The CDR3 sequence is CSARRTGTGGGYTF. CDR3 DNA sequence: TGCAGTGCGCGGCGAACCGGGACAGGGGGTGGCTACACCTTC.

There are a few counts of this clonotype. V usage is TRBV30 and J usage is TRBJ2-7; D remains unclear. The J call may not be correct, given that the DNA end is closer to TRBJ2-5. Germline V gene lookup returns CDR1 GTSNPN and CDR2 SVGIG (reference sequence). CDR3 length: 12 residues. The CDR3 DNA reads as TGTGCCTGGAGTCAGATGGTGGAGACCCAGTACTTC. It codes for CAWSQMVETQYF.

The chain recombines TRBV6-5 with TRBJ2-1, with a tentative D call TRBD1 (5 bases). V was shortened by 8 bases and J by 5 bases, with 19 bases between the two germline ends. The V gene's germline CDR1 is MNHEY and CDR2 SVGAGI. This CDR3 has 15 amino acids. In DNA form, the CDR3 reads TGTGCCAGCTTCGCAAGGGGCGTAGGCCACAATGAGCAGTTCTTC. It codes for CASFARGVGHNEQFF.

The rearrangement joins TRBV10-2 to TRBJ2-1; 7 nucleotides line up with TRBD1. The CDR3 loop spans 14 amino acids. With 10 bases clipped from V and 6 bases from J, the junction kept 12 bases outside the gene matches. Germline CDR1 and CDR2: WSHSY and SAAADI. CDR3 in amino acids: CATLQGWLSNEQFF. DNA of the CDR3: TGCGCCACCCTACAGGGGTGGTTGTCCAATGAGCAGTTCTTC.

The chain uses TRBV4-3 and TRBJ2-3; D perhaps matches TRBD1 (7 bases). V was shortened by 1 base and J by 5 bases, with 13 bases between the two germline ends. CDR3 length: 15 residues. Looked up from germline, CDR1 is LGHNA and CDR2 is YSLEER. The CDR3, as DNA: TGCGCCAGCAGCCAAGGCCCAGGGGGGCAAGATACGCAGTATTTT. Translation gives CASSQGPGGQDTQYF.

The rearrangement joins TRBV29-1 to TRBJ2-7, with D tentatively TRBD1 (5 bases). Trimming removed 2 bases at V and 5 bases at J, with 13 bases between. CDR1 SQVTM and CDR2 ANQGSEA come from the germline V gene. CDR3 length: 13 residues. The CDR3 reads CSVEPYRNNEQYF. In DNA form, the CDR3 reads TGCAGCGTTGAACCATACAGGAACAACGAGCAGTACTTC.

J is TRBJ2-2 and V is TRBV5-1; 8 bases match TRBD1. This CDR3 is 16 amino acids long. Per the germline V gene, CDR1 is SGHRS and CDR2 is YFSETQ. V lost 1 base and J lost 6; bases outside the gene matches: 8. CDR3 bases: TGCGCCAGCAGCTTGATCGGACAGGGTCGTGCCGGGGAGCTGTTTTTT. This encodes CASSLIGQGRAGELFF.